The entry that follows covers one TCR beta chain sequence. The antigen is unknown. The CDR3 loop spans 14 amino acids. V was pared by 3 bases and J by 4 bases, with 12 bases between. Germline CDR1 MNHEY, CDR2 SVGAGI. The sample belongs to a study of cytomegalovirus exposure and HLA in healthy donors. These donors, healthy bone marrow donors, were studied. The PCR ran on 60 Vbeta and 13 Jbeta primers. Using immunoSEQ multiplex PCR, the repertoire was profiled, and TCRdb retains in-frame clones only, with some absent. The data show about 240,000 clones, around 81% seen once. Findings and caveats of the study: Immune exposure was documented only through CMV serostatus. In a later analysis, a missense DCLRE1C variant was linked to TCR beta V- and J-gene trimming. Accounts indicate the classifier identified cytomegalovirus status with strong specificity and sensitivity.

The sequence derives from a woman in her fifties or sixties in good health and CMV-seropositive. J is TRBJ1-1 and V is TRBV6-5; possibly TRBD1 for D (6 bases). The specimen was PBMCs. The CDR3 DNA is TGTGCCAGCAGTTATCGAACAGGGATCACTGAAGCTTTCTTT. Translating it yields CASSYRTGITEAFF.